This TCR beta chain was observed in a study of blood T cell repertoires in COVID-19. Sequencing used immunoSEQ multiplex PCR; TCRdb keeps in-frame clones, though not all of them. The profile shows about 240,000 clones, roughly four fifths of them singletons. Seattle cases were enrolled at active infection and followed longitudinally. Per germline, CDR1 ENHRY and CDR2 SYGVKD. The CDR3 sequence is 13 residues long. The germline V and J ends were trimmed by 6 bases and 1 base, with 9 bases remaining between them. A word on this clone: This specimen includes other DNA sequences encoding the same CDR3.

The sequenced sample was peripheral blood. The clonotype was recovered from a woman aged 80 or older with COVID-19, enrolled during active disease. The V call is TRBV10-3, the J call TRBJ1-1, with D perhaps matching TRBD1 (5 bases). CDR3 nucleotide sequence: TGTGCCATCAGCAAGACAGAGAACACTGAAGCTTTCTTT. Residues: CAISKTENTEAFF.